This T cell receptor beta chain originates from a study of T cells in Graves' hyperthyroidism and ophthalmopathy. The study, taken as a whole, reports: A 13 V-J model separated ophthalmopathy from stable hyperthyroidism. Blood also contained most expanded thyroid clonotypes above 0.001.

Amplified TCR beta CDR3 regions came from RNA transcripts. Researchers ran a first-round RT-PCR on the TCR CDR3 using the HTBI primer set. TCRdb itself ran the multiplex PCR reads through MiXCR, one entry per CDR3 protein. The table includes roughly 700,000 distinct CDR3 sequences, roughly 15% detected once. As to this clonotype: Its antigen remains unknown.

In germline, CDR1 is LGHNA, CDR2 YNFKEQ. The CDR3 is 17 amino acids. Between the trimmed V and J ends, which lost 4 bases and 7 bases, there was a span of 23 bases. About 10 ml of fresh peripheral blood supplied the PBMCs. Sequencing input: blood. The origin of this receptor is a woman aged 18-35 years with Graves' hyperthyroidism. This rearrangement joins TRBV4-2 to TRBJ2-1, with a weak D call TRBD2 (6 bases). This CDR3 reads CASSPSLAPGELNEQFF. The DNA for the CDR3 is TGTGCCAGCAGCCCGTCACTAGCCCCCGGGGAGTTGAATGAGCAGTTCTTC.